These T cell receptor beta chains were read from a single sample in a study of T cell changes during pregnancy in multiple sclerosis. Assay: immunoSEQ multiplex PCR; the TCRdb copy retains only in-frame clones and omits some. This repertoire shows about 100,000 clones, almost 95% found once; its top ten account for about 1%. Sequenced here: peripheral blood, sampled before pregnancy. These TCRs come from a female donor with multiple sclerosis, enrolled in a pregnancy study. The CDR3 runs from the conserved cysteine through the conserved F or W. The D gene is left open where the match is weak. Not every row has a clone size; where given, it reads once, few, many or a size class.

NA	TRBV6-5	TRBD2	TRBJ2-2	TGTGCCAGCAGCAACCGAGCGGGAGCCGGGGAGCTGTTTTTT	CASSNRAGAGELFF
NA	TRBV12-5	NA	TRBJ2-7	TGTGCTAGTGCCTCCGGGACCTACGAGCAGTACTTC	CASASGTYEQYF
NA	TRBV6-5	TRBD2	TRBJ2-7	TGTGCCAGCAGCTCGGGACTAGCGGTAACCTACGAGCAGTACTTC	CASSSGLAVTYEQYF
NA	TRBV7-6	TRBD2	TRBJ2-1	TGTGCCAGCAGCCTGACTAGCGGGGACAATGAGCAGTTCTTC	CASSLTSGDNEQFF
NA	TRBV19	TRBD2	TRBJ2-1	TGTGCCAGTAGTATAGCACTAGCGGGAGCTTCCTCCTACAATGAGCAGTTCTTC	CASSIALAGASSYNEQFF
NA	TRBV19	TRBD1	TRBJ2-7	TGTGCCAGTAGTATAAAAGGGGGACAGGTGAGGGAGCAGTACTTC	CASSIKGGQVREQYF
NA	TRBV5-4	TRBD1	TRBJ1-1	TGTGCCAGCAGCACCCTAGGAAGACAGGGGGCTTGGGCGGACACTGAAGCTTTCTTT	CASSTLGRQGAWADTEAFF
few	TRBV30	TRBD1	TRBJ1-1	TGTGCCTGGAGCACCGGACAGGGATACACTGAAGCTTTCTTT	CAWSTGQGYTEAFF
once	TRBV4-3	NA	TRBJ2-7	TGCGCCAGCAGCCAAGATTATCGCGGGACCGACGAGCAGTACTTC	CASSQDYRGTDEQYF
NA	TRBV11-1	NA	TRBJ2-5	TGTGCCAGCAGCTTAGTCCCGAGCATCGAGACCCAGTACTTC	CASSLVPSIETQYF
NA	TRBV4-3	TRBD2	TRBJ2-2	TGCGCCAGCAGCCTTGGACTAGCGGGAGGCGGGGAGCTGTTTTTT	CASSLGLAGGGELFF
NA	TRBV9	TRBD1	TRBJ1-2	TGTGCCAGCAGCGTGGGGGACAGGGGGACCGTCTACACCTTC	CASSVGDRGTVYTF
NA	TRBV9	TRBD2	TRBJ2-2	TGTGCCAGCAGCGTAGGCTCGAGCGGGATTACCCCCGGGGAGCTGTTTTTT	CASSVGSSGITPGELFF
NA	TRBV5-1	TRBD2	TRBJ2-1	TGCGCCAGCAGCTTGGGACTAGCGGGAGGGATATACTACAATGAGCAGTTCTTC	CASSLGLAGGIYYNEQFF
once	TRBV4-1	NA	TRBJ1-3	TGCGCCAGCAGCCAAGGCGCGGAAATCTCTGGAAACACCATATATTTT	CASSQGAEISGNTIYF
NA	TRBV29-1	TRBD2	TRBJ2-1	TGCAGCGTTCCAGCGGGAGTCTCCTACAATGAGCAGTTCTTC	CSVPAGVSYNEQFF
NA	TRBV2	NA	TRBJ1-5	TGTGCCAGCAGTGAAGTTGACCGGGGTTATCTTCAGCCCCAGCATTTT	CASSEVDRGYLQPQHF
NA	TRBV27	TRBD1	TRBJ1-1	TGTGCCAGCAGTTCCCTGACAGGGCTGAACACTGAAGCTTTCTTT	CASSSLTGLNTEAFF
NA	TRBV7-3	TRBD1	TRBJ1-1	TGTGCCAGCAGCTTAGGACAGGGGGCGAACACTGAAGCTTTCTTT	CASSLGQGANTEAFF
once	TRBV9	TRBD2	TRBJ2-7	TGTGCCAGCAGCGAGGCCCCCCTAGCGGGCGCCTACGAGCAGTACTTC	CASSEAPLAGAYEQYF
NA	TRBV7-2	NA	TRBJ1-2	TGTGCCAGCAGCTTAGGAGGACATCCTTCGGATGGCTACACCTTC	CASSLGGHPSDGYTF
once	TRBV6-1	NA	TRBJ2-6	TGTGCCAGCAGTGAAGCGAGCTCTGGGGCCAACGTCCTGACTTTC	CASSEASSGANVLTF
NA	TRBV5-6	NA	TRBJ1-2	TGTGCCAGCAGCCCTCAGAGTCTTGCGGGGTATGGCTACACCTTC	CASSPQSLAGYGYTF
NA	TRBV28	NA	TRBJ2-1	TGTGCCAGCAGCACCGATAGCTCCTACAATGAGCAGTTCTTC	CASSTDSSYNEQFF
NA	TRBV5-4	NA	TRBJ1-1	TGTGCCAGCAGCCTATGGACAGCAATGAACACTGAAGCTTTCTTT	CASSLWTAMNTEAFF
NA	TRBV9	NA	TRBJ2-3	TGTGCCAGCAGCGTAGATATTACAGATACGCAGTATTTT	CASSVDITDTQYF
NA	TRBV7-8	TRBD1	TRBJ1-1	TGTGCCAGCAGCTTAGCACAGGGGGCCTTCACTGAAGCTTTCTTT	CASSLAQGAFTEAFF
NA	TRBV6-1	TRBD2	TRBJ2-1	TGTGCCAGCAGGGATGGGACTAGCGAGGGCAATGAGCAGTTCTTC	CASRDGTSEGNEQFF
NA	TRBV14	TRBD1	TRBJ2-7	TGTGCCAGCAGCCAACCGGGACAGGGGACCTACGAGCAGTACTTC	CASSQPGQGTYEQYF
once	TRBV5-1	NA	TRBJ2-3	TGCGCCAGCAGCTTGGGAGGGTTTACTAGCACAGATACGCAGTATTTT	CASSLGGFTSTDTQYF
NA	TRBV19	NA	TRBJ1-2	TGTGCCAGTAGGGGGAAGGGGCGGAAGAGCTATGGCTACACCTTC	CASRGKGRKSYGYTF
NA	TRBV2	TRBD2	TRBJ2-1	TGTGCCAGCAGTGATGGGACTAGCGGATACAATGAGCAGTTCTTC	CASSDGTSGYNEQFF
NA	TRBV12-5	TRBD2	TRBJ2-3	TGTGCTAGTGGTGGGCGGAGCGGGAGTGGCGCAGATACGCAGTATTTT	CASGGRSGSGADTQYF
NA	TRBV4-1	NA	TRBJ2-2	TGCGCCAGCAGCCAAAAACGGACAATGAACACCGGGGAGCTGTTTTTT	CASSQKRTMNTGELFF
NA	TRBV28	TRBD1	TRBJ1-1	TGTGCCAGCAGTCCTATCGGGACAGGGAGTGGAAACACTGAAGCTTTCTTT	CASSPIGTGSGNTEAFF
NA	TRBV4-1	NA	TRBJ2-1	TGCGCCAGCAGCCAAGATCCGTCTTCCTACAATGAGCAGTTCTTC	CASSQDPSSYNEQFF
once	TRBV5-1	TRBD2	TRBJ2-3	TGCGCCAGCAGCCTCAGCGGGGATAGCACAGATACGCAGTATTTT	CASSLSGDSTDTQYF
NA	TRBV27	TRBD2	TRBJ2-1	TGTGCCAGCAGTCCTCTTGCGGGAGCGGGCCATATCACTAATGAGCAGTTCTTC	CASSPLAGAGHITNEQFF
once	TRBV9	TRBD1	TRBJ2-1	TGTGCCAGCAGCGTTCAGGGGACAGACTACAATGAGCAGTTCTTC	CASSVQGTDYNEQFF
NA	TRBV5-8	TRBD1	TRBJ2-7	TGTGCCAGCAGCTTGAGACAGGGAATGGGCGAGCAGTACTTC	CASSLRQGMGEQYF
NA	TRBV10-3	TRBD2	TRBJ2-7	TGTGCCACCCATCCCCTAGCGGGCTTCTCCTACGAGCAGTACTTC	CATHPLAGFSYEQYF
NA	TRBV9	TRBD1	TRBJ1-1	TGTGCCAGCAGCGCGGGGACAGCCACTGAAGCTTTCTTT	CASSAGTATEAFF
NA	TRBV19	NA	TRBJ2-5	TGTGCCAGTACCAGCGCAGGCGGGTTTTTCAAGGAGACCCAGTACTTC	CASTSAGGFFKETQYF
NA	TRBV5-4	NA	TRBJ2-7	TGTGCCAGCAGCTTGCAGGGGCCGATGGCCTTC	CASSLQGPMAF
once	TRBV4-1	NA	TRBJ1-1	TGCGCCAGCAGCCAAGATCCACAGAACACTGAAGCTTTCTTT	CASSQDPQNTEAFF
NA	TRBV11-2	TRBD1	TRBJ2-1	TGTGCCAGCGACGTAGGGACAGGGCGGGACAATGAGCAGTTCTTC	CASDVGTGRDNEQFF
NA	TRBV5-1	TRBD1	TRBJ2-1	TGCGCCAGCAGCCCCCGGACAGGAGGTTCTAATGAGCAGTTCTTC	CASSPRTGGSNEQFF
NA	TRBV6-5	TRBD1	TRBJ1-2	TGTGCCAGCAGTTACTCTCGACAGGGTGTTTACACCTTC	CASSYSRQGVYTF